The 7 T cell receptor beta chains below come from one sample, sequenced in a study of T-cell reconstitution after alpha-beta-depleted transplantation in children. Preparing the TCRbeta library involved the use of unique molecular identifiers. Each CDR3 protein gets one entry after TCRdb re-called the PCR reads with MiXCR. Found here are 100,000 to 130,000 distinct CDR3 sequences, approximately 6.9% of them singletons; the top ten hold 20% to 25%. The sample in question was PBMCs, mostly from graft donor cells, obtained 360 days after TCRalphabeta/CD19-depleted stem cell transplant. The source is a male patient between 2 and 10 years old who had a stem cell transplant for acute lymphoblastic leukemia, so the T cells may come from the graft donor.

This clonotype came up many times. The rearrangement uses TRBV6-6 and TRBJ2-1; tentative D call: TRBD2 (7 bases). The V gene lost 10 bases and the J gene lost 5 bases, with 12 bases spanning the gap. This CDR3 spans 12 amino acids. CDR1 is MNHNY, CDR2 SVGAGI, per germline (reference sequence). Here the CDR3 DNA reads TGTGCCACCAAGGGGGGGAACAATGAGCAGTTCTTC. Translation: CATKGGNNEQFF.

The sample holds a few counts of this clonotype. The chain employs TRBV18 and TRBJ2-2, with D possibly TRBD1 on 6 matching bases. The V end was cut by 0 bases, the J end by 6 bases, with 8 bases between. CDR1 and CDR2 from the germline V gene are KGHSH and LQKENI. The CDR3 consists of 14 residues. The CDR3 sequence is CASSPPGQPGELFF. CDR3 sequence (DNA): TGTGCCAGCTCACCACCAGGACAGCCCGGGGAGCTGTTTTTT.

This clonotype was counted at least ten times. The chain carries TRBV27 and TRBJ2-7, with a possible D match to TRBD2 (5 bases). This CDR3 comprises 14 residues. The V gene's germline CDR1 is MNHEY and CDR2 SMNVEV (reference sequence). V lost 0 bases to trimming and J lost 3 bases, with 9 bases between them. CDR3 amino acids: CASSLSSEYYEQYF. Here the CDR3 DNA reads TGTGCCAGCAGTTTATCTAGCGAATACTACGAGCAGTACTTC.

In its sample, this clonotype was seen a few times. The V call is TRBV20-1, the J call TRBJ2-3, with D perhaps matching TRBD2 (5 bases). Trimming stripped 0 bases from V and 4 bases from J, with 11 bases between. CDR1 and CDR2 from the germline V gene are DFQATT and SNEGSKA (reference sequence). The CDR3 is 14 residues long. The CDR3 DNA sequence: TGCAGTGCTAGAGATATTGGAGGCCCAGATACGCAGTATTTT. It translates to CSARDIGGPDTQYF.

This clonotype was detected once. A much larger clone differs from this one at a single base, so this may be a read error. This chain connects TRBV27 to TRBJ2-7; 14 bases fit TRBD2. CDR1 and CDR2 (germline): MNHEY, SMNVEV (reference sequence). The CDR3 consists of 15 residues. The CDR3 sequence: CTSSTGLAGAYEQYF. The CDR3 DNA is TGTACCAGCAGTACGGGACTAGCGGGGGCCTACGAGCAGTACTTC.

This clonotype has a handful of counts. The genes are TRBV24-1 and TRBJ2-7; D unresolved. There are 11 residues in the CDR3. Germline V CDR1 and CDR2: KGHDR, SFDVKD. V lost 4 bases and J lost 4, with 4 bases in between. The CDR3 bases are TGTGCCACCAGTGAGGGATACGAGCAGTACTTC. Translation gives CATSEGYEQYF.

At least ten counts were recorded for this clonotype. The rearrangement uses TRBV7-9 and TRBJ1-3; perhaps TRBD1 as D (5 bases). The CDR3 runs to 15 residues. Germline values: CDR1 SEHNR, CDR2 FQNEAQ (reference sequence). V was trimmed by 2 bases and J by 0 bases, leaving 8 bases between them. The CDR3 loop is CASSLWTYSGNTIYF. The CDR3 DNA reads as TGTGCCAGCAGCTTATGGACATACTCTGGAAACACCATATATTTT.